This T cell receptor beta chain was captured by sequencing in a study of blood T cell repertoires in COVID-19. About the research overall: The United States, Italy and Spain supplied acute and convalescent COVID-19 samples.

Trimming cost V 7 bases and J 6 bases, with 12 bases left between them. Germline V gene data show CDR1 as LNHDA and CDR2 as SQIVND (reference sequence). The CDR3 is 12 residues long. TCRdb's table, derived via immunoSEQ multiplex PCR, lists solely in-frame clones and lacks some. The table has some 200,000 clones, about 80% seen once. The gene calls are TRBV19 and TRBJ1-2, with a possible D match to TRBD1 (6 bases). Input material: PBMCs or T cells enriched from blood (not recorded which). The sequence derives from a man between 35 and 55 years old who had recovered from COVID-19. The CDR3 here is CASTSGTHGYTF. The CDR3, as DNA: TGTGCCAGTACTTCCGGGACACATGGCTACACCTTC.